The sequence of this TCR beta chain was determined in a study of regulatory T cells in long-lasting Graves disease. The time point is: newly diagnosed GD, antithyroid drugs for less than 3 months. The authors made the TCR library using RNA they extracted from PBMCs. Arm-PCR with iRepertoire HTBI primers amplified the CDR3 regions for these TCR beta libraries. TCRdb re-called the multiplex PCR reads with MiXCR, one entry per CDR3 protein. The sample lists hundreds of thousands of distinct CDR3 sequences, roughly 16% occurring once. The CDR3 sequence is 16 residues long. Trimming removed 4 bases from V and 7 bases from J, with 19 bases in between. Germline CDR1 is MGHRA and CDR2 is YSYEKL. The same specimen was also included in a second study, on T cells in Graves' hyperthyroidism and ophthalmopathy.

The chain joins TRBV4-1 to TRBJ2-2, with TRBD2 as a possible D gene (6 bases). This receptor was taken from a man aged 18 to 30 with Graves disease. The source material was peripheral blood mononuclear cells (PBMCs), sampled at new diagnosis, from a patient treated with antithyroid drugs. The CDR3 is CASSPPGRTRGGELFF. CDR3 nucleotides: TGCGCCAGCAGCCCCCCGGGGAGGACGAGAGGCGGGGAGCTGTTTTTT.